These T cell receptor beta chains were read from a single sample in a study of shared clonotypes between healthy human individuals. Assay: immunoSEQ multiplex PCR; the TCRdb copy retains only in-frame clones and omits some. The data hold fewer than 3 million clones, with 85% to 95% observed a single time. The sample was naive CD4+ T cells from PBMCs. All receptors come from a man younger than 35 in good health. Some clones in this sample may be carry-over from other donors' samples. The CDR3 runs from the conserved cysteine through the conserved F or W. The D gene is left open where the match is weak. Expanded clones get a size class; other rows say once, few or many, or leave the size out.

TRBV5-1	-	TRBJ2-7	-	TGCGCCAGCAGGGGGGACCCTTCTGGGGATGAGCAGTACTTC	CASRGDPSGDEQYF
TRBV27	-	TRBJ2-1	-	TGTGCCAGCCAAAAAAGGGACACTCCCAATGAGCAGTTCTTC	CASQKRDTPNEQFF
TRBV6-5	TRBD2	TRBJ2-7	-	TGTGCCAGCAAAGGCTTGGCGGGAGGTTCCTACGAGCAGTACTTC	CASKGLAGGSYEQYF
TRBV10-3	-	TRBJ1-1	-	TGTGCCATCAGTGAGTCGACCAAGCCTGAAGCTTTCTTT	CAISESTKPEAFF
TRBV7-6	-	TRBJ2-1	-	TGTGCCAGCAGCTTACAGAGATGGGGTAATGAGCAGTTCTTC	CASSLQRWGNEQFF
TRBV5-1	-	TRBJ2-3	-	TGCGCCAGCAGCTTGGTGGAGGTCGGGCCAGATACGCAGTATTTT	CASSLVEVGPDTQYF
TRBV7-3	-	TRBJ2-1	-	TGTGCCAGCAGCCGAACGTCAGGCACTAACTACAATGAGCAGTTCTTC	CASSRTSGTNYNEQFF
TRBV10-3	TRBD2	TRBJ2-7	-	TGTGCCATCAGTGCCAAGCAGGGACTAGCGGGAGGGCGCTCCTACGAGCAGTACTTC	CAISAKQGLAGGRSYEQYF
TRBV7-9	-	TRBJ2-2	-	TGTGCCAGCAGCCGCCCCCGGGGAGGGAACACCGGGGAGCTGTTTTTT	CASSRPRGGNTGELFF
TRBV5-1	-	TRBJ2-7	-	TGCGCCAGCTCGAGGGGGGACTCCTACGAGCAGTACTTC	CASSRGDSYEQYF
TRBV30	-	TRBJ2-2	-	TGTGCCTCCCGGCCGTGGGACACCGGGGAGCTGTTTTTT	CASRPWDTGELFF
TRBV11-2	-	TRBJ2-3	once	TGTGCCAGCAGCTTAAGACCCACCTTGGTAGCCACGCAGTATTTT	CASSLRPTLVATQYF
TRBV9	TRBD2	TRBJ2-1	once	TGTGCCAGCAGCTTTACCGGGACTAGCTTTTACAATGAGCAGTTCTTC	CASSFTGTSFYNEQFF
TRBV7-2	-	TRBJ1-1	-	TGTGCCAGAGCCCGGGGGCCGAACACTGAAGCTTTCTTT	CARARGPNTEAFF
TRBV15	-	TRBJ1-1	-	TGTGCCACCAGCAGAGGGGACCCGGGGGCTGAAGCTTTCTTT	CATSRGDPGAEAFF
TRBV6-5	-	TRBJ2-6	-	TGTGCCAGCAGTTCCGGGCCCTCTGGGGCCAACGTCCTGACTTTC	CASSSGPSGANVLTF
TRBV2	TRBD2	TRBJ2-2	-	TGTGCCAGCAGTGAATTCCTAGCGGGGAACACCGGGGAGCTGTTTTTT	CASSEFLAGNTGELFF
TRBV4-1	TRBD1	TRBJ2-3	-	TGCGCCAGCAGCCTTCCGACAGGGACAGATACGCAGTATTTT	CASSLPTGTDTQYF
TRBV2	-	TRBJ2-2	-	TGTGCCAGCAGTGAAGCCAGAGGATTCACCGGGGAGCTGTTTTTT	CASSEARGFTGELFF
TRBV6-1	-	TRBJ2-2	-	TGTGCCAGCAGTGGACAGCTACCCCGGCACGGGGAGCTGTTTTTT	CASSGQLPRHGELFF
TRBV2	-	TRBJ1-1	-	TGTGCCAGCAGTGAAGCAAGTGGGACTGAAGCTTTCTTT	CASSEASGTEAFF
TRBV6-6	TRBD1	TRBJ2-7	-	TGTGCCAGCAGTTACTCGAAGGACAGGGGGCCGTACGAGCAGTACTTC	CASSYSKDRGPYEQYF
TRBV9	-	TRBJ2-1	-	TGTGCCAGCAGCGTAGTGGGGAGAAACTACAATGAGCAGTTCTTC	CASSVVGRNYNEQFF
TRBV28	-	TRBJ2-7	-	TGTGCCAGCAGTTTAGGGGGATCCAGCTCCTACGAGCAGTACTTC	CASSLGGSSSYEQYF
TRBV5-8	TRBD1	TRBJ1-1	-	TGTGCCAGCAGCTTGGGGTGGGGCAGGGGGCGAACTGAAGCTTTCTTT	CASSLGWGRGRTEAFF
TRBV15	-	TRBJ2-2	-	TGTGCCACCAGCAGAGAAGGCGTAAGCACCGGGGAGCTGTTTTTT	CATSREGVSTGELFF
TRBV27	TRBD1	TRBJ1-2	-	TGTGCCAGCAGTACTGACAGGGCTTATGGCTACACCTTC	CASSTDRAYGYTF
TRBV18	-	TRBJ1-5	-	TGTGCCAGCTCACCACAAGCAGGGAGCAATCAGCCCCAGCATTTT	CASSPQAGSNQPQHF
TRBV28	-	TRBJ1-5	-	TGTGCCAGCAGTTTAGTCGGGCAGTCTAGCAATCAGCCCCAGCATTTT	CASSLVGQSSNQPQHF
TRBV27	TRBD1	TRBJ2-7	-	TGTGCCAGCAGTTTCGGACAGGGGGGTTACGAGCAGTACTTC	CASSFGQGGYEQYF
TRBV7-9	-	TRBJ2-3	-	TGTGCCAGCAGCTTAGTGCCAGATACGCAGTATTTT	CASSLVPDTQYF
TRBV7-3	-	TRBJ2-3	-	TGTGCCAGCAGTTTGGACGGCACTAGCACAGATACGCAGTATTTT	CASSLDGTSTDTQYF
TRBV28	TRBD1	TRBJ2-7	once	TGTGCCAGCAGAGATACAGGGGGCATATACGAGCAGTACTTC	CASRDTGGIYEQYF
TRBV4-3	-	TRBJ1-2	-	TGCGCCAGCAGCCAAGAACGGGGGGTGCGGGGGACCTCCACCTTC	CASSQERGVRGTSTF
TRBV11-2	TRBD2	TRBJ2-1	-	TGTGCCAGCAGCCCCTGGACTAGCGGGAGGTCCTACAATGAGCAGTTCTTC	CASSPWTSGRSYNEQFF
TRBV7-9	-	TRBJ1-6	-	TGTGCCAGCAGCTTATTAGCCGGACGGTATAATTCACCCCTCCACTTT	CASSLLAGRYNSPLHF
TRBV7-9	-	TRBJ2-7	-	TGTGCCAGCAGCTGGACAGTTGGTGGAGTCAACGAGCAGTACTTC	CASSWTVGGVNEQYF
TRBV4-1	TRBD1	TRBJ1-3	-	TGCGCCAGCAGCCAAACGGGGGGCAGGGGGGGCTCTGGAAACACCATATATTTT	CASSQTGGRGGSGNTIYF
TRBV19	-	TRBJ1-3	-	TGTGCCAGTTCCTCCGAGGCTGGAAACACCATATATTTT	CASSSEAGNTIYF
TRBV5-8	-	TRBJ1-5	-	TGTGCCAGCAGCCAGGGTTGGGGCCGCGATCAGCCCCAGCATTTT	CASSQGWGRDQPQHF
TRBV16	TRBD2	TRBJ2-1	once	TGTGCCAGCAGCCAATTAGTAAGCGGGAGGGCCCATGAGCAGTTCTTC	CASSQLVSGRAHEQFF
TRBV30	-	TRBJ1-6	-	TGTGCCTGGACCCGGGATTCACCCCTCCACTTT	CAWTRDSPLHF
TRBV18	-	TRBJ2-7	-	TGTGCCAGCTCACCACGATCTGGGCAGTTCTACGAGCAGTACTTC	CASSPRSGQFYEQYF
TRBV30	-	TRBJ1-4	-	TGTGCCTGGAGTGCAGGGACTAATGAAAAACTGTTTTTT	CAWSAGTNEKLFF
TRBV5-1	-	TRBJ2-2	-	TGCGCCAGCACCGTACGGGGGCCGGGGGACACCGGGGAGCTGTTTTTT	CASTVRGPGDTGELFF
TRBV18	-	TRBJ2-2	-	TGTGCCAGCTCACCCGACGACACCGGGGAGCTGTTTTTT	CASSPDDTGELFF
TRBV28	-	TRBJ1-1	-	TGTGCCAGCAGCCGACAGCCCCCGGGGGCTTTCTTT	CASSRQPPGAFF
TRBV28	-	TRBJ1-1	-	TGTGCCAGCAGTTTCTTATCGGGGGCGAACACTGAAGCTTTCTTT	CASSFLSGANTEAFF
TRBV18	-	TRBJ2-3	-	TGTGCCAGCTCATCCGCGGATACGCAGTATTTT	CASSSADTQYF
TRBV5-1	-	TRBJ1-4	-	TGCGCCAGCAGCCCAGGAGCAACTAATGAAAAACTGTTTTTT	CASSPGATNEKLFF
TRBV29-1	TRBD1	TRBJ2-7	-	TGCAGCGTTGCTAGGACAGGGGCATCCTACGAGCAGTACTTC	CSVARTGASYEQYF
TRBV5-1	TRBD2	TRBJ2-5	-	TGCGCCAGCAGCTTTCCCCAGCGGGAGCTCTCGCAGACCCAGTACTTC	CASSFPQRELSQTQYF
TRBV14	-	TRBJ2-7	once	TGTGCCAGCAGCCAAGAGGCCAGGGTCTACGAGCAGTACTTC	CASSQEARVYEQYF
TRBV28	-	TRBJ1-4	-	TGTGCCAGCAGTCTGTCCTTGACAGGAATAAATGAAAAACTGTTTTTT	CASSLSLTGINEKLFF
TRBV6-1	-	TRBJ2-1	-	TGTGCCAGCAGAATAACCACGGCCACATACAATGAGCAGTTCTTC	CASRITTATYNEQFF
TRBV9	-	TRBJ1-3	-	TGTGCCAGCAGCGTAGATCCCACCTCTGGAAACACCATATATTTT	CASSVDPTSGNTIYF
TRBV5-4	TRBD2	TRBJ2-2	-	TGTGCCAGCAGCATAGGGCGGGAGGGGGAGCTGTTTTTT	CASSIGREGELFF